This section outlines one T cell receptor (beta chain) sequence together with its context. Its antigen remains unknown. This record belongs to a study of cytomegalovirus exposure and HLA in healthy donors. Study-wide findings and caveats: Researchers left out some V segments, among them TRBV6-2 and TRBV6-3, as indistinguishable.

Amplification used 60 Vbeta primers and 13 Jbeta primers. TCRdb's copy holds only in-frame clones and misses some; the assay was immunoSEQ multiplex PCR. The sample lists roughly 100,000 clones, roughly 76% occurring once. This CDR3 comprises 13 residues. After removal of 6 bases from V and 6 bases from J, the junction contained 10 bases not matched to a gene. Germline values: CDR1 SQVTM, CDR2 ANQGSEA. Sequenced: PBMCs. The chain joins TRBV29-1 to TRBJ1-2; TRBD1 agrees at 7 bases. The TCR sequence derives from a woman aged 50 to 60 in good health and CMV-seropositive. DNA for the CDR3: TGCAGCGTACGGACAGGAGTGCTAGATGGCTACACCTTC. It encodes CSVRTGVLDGYTF.